These T cell receptor beta chains were read from a single sample in a study of beta chain features in type 1 diabetes. Sequencing was performed with immunoSEQ multiplex PCR; in TCRdb, only in-frame clones are kept and a portion is missing. The repertoire holds around 180,000 clones, 10% to 15% seen once, with about 0.66% in the top ten. Sequencing was done on a sample of central memory CD4+ T cells from blood. These receptors were obtained from a young woman in good health. The CDR3 runs from the conserved cysteine through the conserved F or W. D genes are given only for firm matches. Size tells how often a clone was seen (once, few, many) or the class of an expanded clone, and some rows leave it out.

>TRBJ2-1|TRBV28|-|TRBD2
TGTGCCAGCAGTTTTGTAGCGGGAGGGCCGTATGAGCAGTTCTTC
CASSFVAGGPYEQFF
>TRBJ2-5|TRBV4-1|-|TRBD2
TGCGCCAGCAGCCGGGCTGGACTAGCGGGACCGTACCAAGAGACCCAGTACTTC
CASSRAGLAGPYQETQYF
>TRBJ2-6|TRBV7-9|few|-
TGTGCCAGCAGCCCCACAACCAACGTCCTGACTTTC
CASSPTTNVLTF
>TRBJ2-5|TRBV6-6|few|TRBD2
TGTGCCAGCAGCCGGACTAGCCAAGAGACCCAGTACTTC
CASSRTSQETQYF
>TRBJ2-3|TRBV5-1|-|TRBD2
TGCGCCAGCAGCCTGACTAGCGGGACAAAAGATACGCAGTATTTT
CASSLTSGTKDTQYF
>TRBJ1-2|TRBV19|-|TRBD1
TGTGCCAGTAGTCACCGGGACAGGGACCCCTATGGCTACACCTTC
CASSHRDRDPYGYTF
>TRBJ2-7|TRBV4-1|-|-
TGCGCCAGCAGCCAAGACCCTACGGGCAGGGCAGACTACGAGCAGTACTTC
CASSQDPTGRADYEQYF
>TRBJ2-1|TRBV28|few|-
TGTGCCAGCAGCCAGGGGGGAAAAACCTACAATGAGCAGTTCTTC
CASSQGGKTYNEQFF
>TRBJ2-1|TRBV10-3|few|-
TGTGCCATCAGTGAGTCTAGCGGTACGGCCAATGAGCAGTTCTTC
CAISESSGTANEQFF
>TRBJ2-7|TRBV10-3|many|-
TGTGCCATGGGCAGGGAACTCTACGAGCAGTACTTC
CAMGRELYEQYF
>TRBJ1-1|TRBV5-6|few|-
TGTGCCAGCAGCTTGAAATATTCAAACAGCCAGGCTTTCTTT
CASSLKYSNSQAFF
>TRBJ2-7|TRBV28|-|-
TGTGCCAGCAGTTTATTACAGGGCGAGCAGTACTTC
CASSLLQGEQYF
>TRBJ2-1|TRBV27|few|-
TGTGCCAGCAGTTTCATCCTCGGAGGGCTTGAGCAGTTCTTC
CASSFILGGLEQFF
>TRBJ2-2|TRBV11-2|-|TRBD1
TGTGCCAGCAGCCCTTGGACAGGGAACACCGGGGAGCTGTTTTTT
CASSPWTGNTGELFF
>TRBJ1-5|TRBV30|few|TRBD1
TGTGCCTGGAGGGTGACAGGGAGCGCGAGTAATCAGCCCCAGCATTTT
CAWRVTGSASNQPQHF
>TRBJ2-6|TRBV28|-|-
TGTGCCAGCAGTATACTAGGACGGGCGGGATACTCTGGGGCCAACGTCCTGACTTTC
CASSILGRAGYSGANVLTF
>TRBJ1-4|TRBV4-1|few|TRBD1
TGCGCCAGCAGCCAGCCAGGGGGCCTTAATGAAAAACTGTTTTTT
CASSQPGGLNEKLFF
>TRBJ1-2|TRBV28|few|TRBD1
TGTGCCAGCACCATAGTCGGCAGGGGGTGGAACTATGGCTACACCTTC
CASTIVGRGWNYGYTF
>TRBJ1-2|TRBV11-2|-|-
TGTGCCAGCAGCTTCCCTCCGGGGTGGAGCTACACCTTC
CASSFPPGWSYTF
>TRBJ2-1|TRBV15|few|-
TGTGCCACCAGCAGAGAGGTGGGAGTGGGCTACAATGAGCAGTTCTTC
CATSREVGVGYNEQFF
>TRBJ2-7|TRBV7-2|few|TRBD1
TGTGCCAGCAGGGAGACAGGGCCGACCTACGAGCAGTACTTC
CASRETGPTYEQYF
>TRBJ2-2|TRBV25-1|-|TRBD2
TGTGCCAGCAGTGAATATGCCCTAGCGGGAGGGACCGGGGAGCTGTTTTTT
CASSEYALAGGTGELFF
>TRBJ2-7|TRBV30|-|-
TGTGCCTGGAGTGTATCCGGAGCCTACGAGCAGTACTTC
CAWSVSGAYEQYF
>TRBJ1-2|TRBV27|-|TRBD1
TGTGCCAGCAGAAAAGAAGAGACAGGGTTGGACTATGGCTACACCTTC
CASRKEETGLDYGYTF
>TRBJ2-2|TRBV7-9|-|TRBD2
TGTGCCAGCAGCTTAGACGCGGGAGCTACGAACGGGGAGCTGTTTTTT
CASSLDAGATNGELFF
>TRBJ1-2|TRBV30|few|TRBD1
TGTGCCTGTGACAGGGCATATGGCTACACCTTC
CACDRAYGYTF
>TRBJ2-7|TRBV10-2|few|TRBD1
TGCGCCAGCTTACGGACAGGGAACGAGCAGTACTTC
CASLRTGNEQYF
>TRBJ2-4|TRBV6-5|few|-
TGTGCCAGCACCGACGGGAACATTCAGTACTTC
CASTDGNIQYF
>TRBJ1-4|TRBV19|few|-
TGTGCCAGTAGTCCCGGCGGGAAAACTGAAAAACTGTTTTTT
CASSPGGKTEKLFF
>TRBJ2-5|TRBV7-2|-|TRBD1
TGTGCCAGCAGCGAGGACAGGGTCAAAGAGACCCAGTACTTC
CASSEDRVKETQYF
>TRBJ2-1|TRBV30|few|TRBD2
TGTGCCTGGATCGCCCGCGGGAGATCCTACAATGAGCAGTTCTTC
CAWIARGRSYNEQFF
>TRBJ2-5|TRBV15|few|TRBD1
TGTGCCACCAGCACCCGACAGGGTGGAGAGACCCAGTACTTC
CATSTRQGGETQYF
>TRBJ2-3|TRBV7-2|many|-
TGTGCCAGCAGCCTGTACACAGATACGCAGTATTTT
CASSLYTDTQYF
>TRBJ1-1|TRBV4-2|few|-
TGTGCCAGCAGCTTAGAGTTTGCTGGTGCCACTGAAGCTTTCTTT
CASSLEFAGATEAFF
>TRBJ2-1|TRBV15|few|-
TGTGCCACCAGCAGAGATGCGGGTCCTGGGTTCTTC
CATSRDAGPGFF
>TRBJ2-7|TRBV4-2|few|TRBD2
TGTGCCAGCAGCCAAGATTTAAGCGGGAGCTCCTACGAGCAGTACTTC
CASSQDLSGSSYEQYF
>TRBJ1-5|TRBV30|few|TRBD1
TGTGCCTGGAGTTCAGGGGGCGATCAGCCCCAGCATTTT
CAWSSGGDQPQHF
>TRBJ2-1|TRBV29-1|few|TRBD1
TGCAGCGTTTCCCGGGACAGCAATGAGCAGTTCTTC
CSVSRDSNEQFF
>TRBJ2-5|TRBV4-1|few|-
TGCGCCAGCAGCCAAGATTCTCGTCGTGAGACCCAGTACTTC
CASSQDSRRETQYF
>TRBJ1-5|TRBV7-2|-|TRBD1
TGTGCCAGCAGCTTAGGTAGACAGGGTAAACAGCCCCAGCATTTT
CASSLGRQGKQPQHF
>TRBJ1-1|TRBV30|-|-
TGTGCCTGGACCCCGGGGGGGTATTCTGAAGCTTTCTTT
CAWTPGGYSEAFF
>TRBJ2-3|TRBV7-2|few|-
TGTGCCAGCAGCTCACAAGGGACTAGCACAGATACGCAGTATTTT
CASSSQGTSTDTQYF
>TRBJ2-7|TRBV7-2|-|-
TGTGCCAGCAGCTTAGAGCCCTTCTACGAGCAGTACTTC
CASSLEPFYEQYF
>TRBJ2-5|TRBV4-3|-|TRBD2
TGCGCCAGCAGCCAAGCACTAGCGGGTGCCCAAGAGACCCAGTACTTC
CASSQALAGAQETQYF
>TRBJ2-7|TRBV30|once|TRBD1
TGTGCCTGGAGACCCCGGACAGGGCTACTGTCCAAGCAGTACTTC
CAWRPRTGLLSKQYF
>TRBJ1-5|TRBV6-5|few|TRBD1
TGTGCCAGCAGTCAGACAGGGAATCAGCCCCAGCATTTT
CASSQTGNQPQHF
>TRBJ2-1|TRBV5-6|-|TRBD2
TGTGCCAGCAGCTTGTGGGCTAGCGGGAGTTCCCATGGGCAGTTCTTC
CASSLWASGSSHGQFF
>TRBJ2-7|TRBV27|-|TRBD1
TGTGCCAGCAGCCGAGACAGGGAAGGGCAGTACTTC
CASSRDREGQYF
>TRBJ2-1|TRBV5-1|-|TRBD2
TGCGCCAGCAGCTTGGTGGCGGGAGGGTACAATGAGCAGTTCTTC
CASSLVAGGYNEQFF
>TRBJ1-5|TRBV9|few|-
TGTGCCAGCAGCCCCACAGATTATAGCAATCAGCCCCAGCATTTT
CASSPTDYSNQPQHF
>TRBJ2-7|TRBV11-2|-|TRBD2
TGTGCCAGCAGGACTAGCGGGGCCTACGAGCAGTACTTC
CASRTSGAYEQYF
>TRBJ2-5|TRBV5-8|few|TRBD2
TGTGCCAGCAGCTTGGGGACTAGCGGGAGGGCCCAGCAAGAGACCCAGTACTTC
CASSLGTSGRAQQETQYF
>TRBJ1-2|TRBV19|-|-
TGTGCCAGTAGCTTTCCCGGACAGCCTAACTATGGCTACACCTTC
CASSFPGQPNYGYTF
>TRBJ2-3|TRBV18|-|TRBD2
TGTGCCAGCTCATCTCGACTAGCGGGGGGCACAGATACGCAGTATTTT
CASSSRLAGGTDTQYF
>TRBJ2-2|TRBV11-3|few|-
TGTGCCAGCAGCCCCCTGGACAGCACCGGGGAGCTGTTTTTT
CASSPLDSTGELFF